The rows below give T cell receptor beta chains drawn from one sample of a study of control samples from healthy donors and cancer patients. Sequenced by immunoSEQ multiplex PCR; TCRdb stores in-frame clones only, minus some. The table records about 160,000 clones, about 94% of them present only once. Sequencing was performed on blood. The receptor source for this set is a woman aged 40-49 years in good health. Both conserved end residues are part of each CDR3. D genes are given only for firm matches. Only part of the rows carry a size: once, few, many, or a class if the clone is expanded.

cdr3_aa cdr3_nt j_call clone_size d_call v_call
CASSPQRGWDSPLHF TGTGCCAGCAGCCCCCAGAGGGGATGGGATTCACCCCTCCACTTT TRBJ1-6 . . TRBV7-2
CAISEGAGGSNQPQHF TGTGCCATCAGTGAGGGTGCAGGTGGTAGCAATCAGCCCCAGCATTTT TRBJ1-5 . . TRBV10-3
CASRRSGSQSSGANVLTF TGTGCCAGTAGAAGGTCCGGGTCCCAATCCTCTGGGGCCAACGTCCTGACTTTC TRBJ2-6 once . TRBV19
CASTQTGQSRYEQYF TGTGCCAGCACCCAAACCGGGCAGAGCCGCTACGAGCAGTACTTC TRBJ2-7 . . TRBV3-1/TRBV3-2
CASSQETGYTF TGTGCCAGCAGCCAAGAGACGGGCTACACCTTC TRBJ1-2 . . TRBV3-1/TRBV3-2
CASSQVQAGGDNEQYF TGCGCCAGCAGCCAAGTTCAAGCGGGAGGAGACAACGAGCAGTACTTC TRBJ2-7 . TRBD2 TRBV4-1
CSVEGIDPLVRYGYTF TGCAGCGTTGAGGGCATCGACCCCCTAGTGAGATATGGCTACACCTTC TRBJ1-2 . . TRBV29-1
CASSQATGDTYGYTF TGCGCCAGCAGCCAAGCGACAGGGGACACCTATGGCTACACCTTC TRBJ1-2 . TRBD1 TRBV4-1
CASRQGSSGNTIYF TGTGCCAGCAGACAAGGGTCGTCTGGAAACACCATATATTTT TRBJ1-3 . . TRBV7-9
CASCLAAGGQETQYF TGTGCCAGCTGCCTAGCGGCAGGGGGCCAAGAGACCCAGTACTTC TRBJ2-5 . . TRBV6-5
CASSPTSQNNEQFF TGCGCCAGCAGCCCCACTAGTCAAAATAATGAGCAGTTCTTC TRBJ2-1 . . TRBV5-1
CASSLSGQGFLLEAFF TGTGCCAGCAGTTTATCAGGACAGGGCTTTTTGCTGGAAGCTTTCTTT TRBJ1-1 . TRBD1 TRBV27
CASSFPRDGIGRAPDTQYF TGTGCCAGCAGCTTCCCCCGGGACGGAATCGGGAGGGCCCCAGATACGCAGTATTTT TRBJ2-3 . TRBD2 TRBV7-2
CASSRQGGNTEAFF TGTGCCAGCAGTCGACAGGGGGGGAACACTGAAGCTTTCTTT TRBJ1-1 . TRBD1 TRBV27
CASSWMRRRVNTEAFF TGCGCCAGCAGTTGGATGCGGCGGCGGGTGAACACTGAAGCTTTCTTT TRBJ1-1 . . TRBV5-1
CSVLDRGGNTEAFF TGCAGCGTACTCGACAGGGGGGGGAACACTGAAGCTTTCTTT TRBJ1-1 . TRBD1 TRBV29-1
CASSIFQREWGNEQFF TGTGCCAGTAGTATCTTTCAGCGGGAGTGGGGGAATGAGCAGTTCTTC TRBJ2-1 . TRBD2 TRBV19
CASSHRGLAGVIRNEQFF TGTGCCAGCAGTCATAGGGGACTAGCGGGAGTAATACGCAATGAGCAGTTCTTC TRBJ2-1 . TRBD2 TRBV27
CASSPSSGHTDTQYF TGCGCCAGCAGCCCTTCTAGCGGACACACAGATACGCAGTATTTT TRBJ2-3 . TRBD2 TRBV5-1
CASSLGRPYEQYF TGTGCCAGCAGTTTAGGCAGACCCTACGAGCAGTACTTC TRBJ2-7 . . TRBV28